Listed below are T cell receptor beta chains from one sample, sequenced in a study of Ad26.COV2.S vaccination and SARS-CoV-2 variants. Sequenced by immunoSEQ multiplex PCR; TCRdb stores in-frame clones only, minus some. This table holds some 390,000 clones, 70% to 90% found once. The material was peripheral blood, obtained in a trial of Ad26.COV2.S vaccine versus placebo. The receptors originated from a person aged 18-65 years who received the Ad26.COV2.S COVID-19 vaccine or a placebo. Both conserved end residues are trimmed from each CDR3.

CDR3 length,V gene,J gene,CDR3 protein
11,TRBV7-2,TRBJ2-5,ASSSGVGETQY
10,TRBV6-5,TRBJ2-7,ASTLTGAEQY
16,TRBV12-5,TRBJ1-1,ASGNPDRGRGGNTEAF
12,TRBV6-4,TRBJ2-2,ASRGAVNTGELF
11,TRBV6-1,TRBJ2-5,ASSEIGGKTQY
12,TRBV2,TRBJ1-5,ASSGQGGNQPQH
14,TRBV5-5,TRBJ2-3,ASSPGTGRGPDTQY
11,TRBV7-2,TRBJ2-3,ASSLPPADTQY
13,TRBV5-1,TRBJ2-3,ASRVRGGSTDTQY
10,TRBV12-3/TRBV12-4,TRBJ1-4,ASSVRWEKLF
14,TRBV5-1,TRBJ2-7,ASSLATSAIYYEQY
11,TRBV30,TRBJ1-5,AWRSQGDQPQH
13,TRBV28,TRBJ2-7,ASSPPGQGAYEQY
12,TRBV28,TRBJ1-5,ASSLGLGGQPQH
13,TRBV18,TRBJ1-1,ASSPPTTLWTEAF
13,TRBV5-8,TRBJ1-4,ASSLGVRHNEKLF
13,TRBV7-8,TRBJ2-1,ASSLASARINEQF
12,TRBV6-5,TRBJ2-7,ASRPGLAGWEQY
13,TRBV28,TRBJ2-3,ASSLDWSGTDTQY
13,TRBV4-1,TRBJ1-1,ASSLNNVGNTEAF
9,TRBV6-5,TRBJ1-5,ASRGNQPQH
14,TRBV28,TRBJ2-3,ASRSRGLAVTDTQY
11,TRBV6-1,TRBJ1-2,ASSPQGSYGYT
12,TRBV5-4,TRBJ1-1,ASSLDRARSEAF
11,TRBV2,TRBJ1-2,ASILGTDYGYT
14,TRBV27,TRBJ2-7,ASSSLLAGVSYEQY
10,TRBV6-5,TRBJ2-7,ASSPRYYEQY
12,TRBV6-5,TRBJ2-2,ASTLAGYDGELF
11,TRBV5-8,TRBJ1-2,ASRWTQAGGYT
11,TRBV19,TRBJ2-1,ASSTVGRGEQF
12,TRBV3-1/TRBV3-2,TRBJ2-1,ASSQPDSYNEQF
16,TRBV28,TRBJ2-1,ASSLTRTSGSRDNEQF
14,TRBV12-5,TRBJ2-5,ASGGGPGRPGETQY
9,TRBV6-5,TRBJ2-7,ASSSVGEQY
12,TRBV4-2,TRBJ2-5,ASSQDRGRETQY